The 29 T cell receptor beta chains below were found in one sample sequenced in a study of T cell changes during pregnancy in multiple sclerosis (dated by TCRdb to between 2018 and 2021). The method behind the library was the immunoSEQ multiplex PCR assay. Held by TCRdb, this immuneACCESS table contains in-frame sequences only and omits some clones. Under half of the omission traces to an unresolved V gene where checked; the cause of the rest is unknown. In all, the sample holds some 89,000 clones, and about 95% of those were seen once. The leading ten clones occupy 2.5% of the sample. Material: peripheral blood, obtained in the third trimester of pregnancy. The receptors come from a female donor with multiple sclerosis, enrolled in a pregnancy study.

The rearrangement links TRBV5-1 to TRBJ1-2, with D maybe TRBD1 (6 bases). Germline V gives CDR1 SGHRS, CDR2 YFSETQ. Between the trimmed V and J ends, which lost 2 bases and 4 bases, there was a span of 12 bases. This CDR3 is built from 14 residues. The CDR3 region is CASSFKGTIYGYTF. CDR3 nucleotides: TGCGCCAGCAGCTTCAAGGGGACAATCTATGGCTACACCTTC.

The chain has TRBV18 and TRBJ1-4; possible D gene TRBD1, 5 bases. The CDR3 length is 17 residues. Germline CDR1 reads KGHSH; CDR2 reads LQKENI. V shed 6 bases and J shed 1 base, with 18 bases lying between them. CDR3 nucleotide sequence: TGTGCCAGCTCCGAAACTCTTCCGACAGTAACTAATGAAAAACTGTTTTTT. Translation gives CASSETLPTVTNEKLFF. Drawing the rest from reference TRBV18 and TRBJ1-4, the complete variable domain is NAGVMQNPRHLVRRRGQEARLRCSPMKGHSHVYWYRQLPEEGLKFMVYLQKENIIDESGMPKERFSAEFPKEGPSILRIQQVVRGDSAAYFCASSETLPTVTNEKLFFGSGTQLSVL.

The chain has TRBV6-1 and TRBJ1-2; 8 nucleotides align to TRBD1. The junction had 7 bases not matched to a gene; V was cut back by 2 bases and J by 8 bases. The CDR3 is 14 amino acids. In germline, CDR1 is MNHNS, CDR2 SASEGT. DNA of the CDR3: TGTGCCAGCAGTGAAAACCAGGGGGCTTGGGGCTACACCTTC. Amino acid sequence: CASSENQGAWGYTF.

The chain has TRBV7-2 and TRBJ1-2; D possibly corresponds to TRBD1 (5 bases). Germline lookup yields CDR1 SGHTA and CDR2 FQGNSA. Trimming shortened V by 5 bases and J by 8 bases, and 15 bases separated the two germline ends. CDR3 length equals 13 residues. The chain's CDR3 is CASSPQVGGGYTF. DNA of the CDR3: TGTGCCAGCAGCCCCCAGGTGGGGGGGGGCTACACCTTC. Full variable domain (missing parts from reference TRBV7-2 and TRBJ1-2): GAGVSQSPSNKVTEKGKDVELRCDPISGHTALYWYRQSLGQGLEFLIYFQGNSAPDKSGLPSDRFSAERTGGSVSTLTIQRTQQEDSAVYLCASSPQVGGGYTFGSGTRLTVV.

V is TRBV10-2 and J is TRBJ1-5, with TRBD1 matching over 8 bases. With 8 bases clipped from V and 1 base from J, the junction kept 4 bases outside the gene matches. There are 14 residues in the CDR3. Germline CDR1 and CDR2: WSHSY and SAAADI. The CDR3 DNA is TGCGCCAGCGACAGGGGACAGAGCAATCAGCCCCAGCATTTT. It specifies CASDRGQSNQPQHF.

The chain joins TRBV10-3 to TRBJ2-7; 9 bases map to TRBD1. Unmatched junction bases numbered 15, after V lost 8 bases and J lost 4 bases. Looked up from germline, CDR1 is ENHRY and CDR2 is SYGVKD. This CDR3 has 16 residues. The CDR3 is CAISSTTGGAGYEQYF. CDR3 sequence (DNA): TGTGCCATCTCCTCAACTACAGGGGGCGCAGGTTACGAGCAGTACTTC.

The chain recombines TRBV7-6 with TRBJ2-7; 10 positions agree with TRBD2. This CDR3 is built from 14 residues. Trimming at V came to 2 bases and at J to 3 bases, leaving 1 base not matched to a gene. Per germline, CDR1 SGHVS and CDR2 FNYEAQ. In nucleotides, the CDR3 is TGTGCCAGCAGCTTAACTAGCGGGGACTACGAGCAGTACTTC. It is translated as CASSLTSGDYEQYF. The entire variable domain, with the rest obtained from reference TRBV7-6 and TRBJ2-7, is as follows: GAGVSQSPRYKVTKRGQDVALRCDPISGHVSLYWYRQALGQGPEFLTYFNYEAQQDKSGLPNDRFSAERPEGSISTLTIQRTEQRDSAMYRCASSLTSGDYEQYFGPGTRLTVT.

This chain links TRBV27 with TRBJ1-5; no clear D. The CDR3 sequence is 15 residues long. V was cut by 2 bases and J by 6 bases, with 14 bases left in between. Per the germline V gene, CDR1 is MNHEY and CDR2 is SMNVEV (reference sequence). CDR3 loop: CASSLTSGVSQPQHF. The CDR3 DNA is TGTGCCAGCAGTTTAACATCCGGAGTGAGTCAGCCCCAGCATTTT.

The V and J genes are TRBV5-1 and TRBJ1-3; D remains unclear. The CDR3 totals 17 residues. The V gene lost 4 bases and the J gene lost 2 bases, with 19 bases spanning the gap. CDR1 is SGHRS and CDR2 is YFSETQ in the germline V gene. The CDR3 loop is CASSVSGIEGAGNTIYF. For the CDR3, the DNA is TGCGCCAGCAGCGTATCCGGGATCGAGGGAGCTGGAAACACCATATATTTT.

The gene calls are TRBV7-9 and TRBJ2-7, with D possibly TRBD2 on 7 matching bases. The CDR3 has 13 amino acids. The germline CDR1 and CDR2 sequences are SEHNR and FQNEAQ (reference sequence). The V gene lost 4 bases and the J gene lost 7 bases, with 14 bases spanning the gap. The chain's CDR3 is CASSYRGAAEQYF. The CDR3 DNA follows: TGTGCCAGCAGCTACCGGGGGGCTGCGGAGCAGTACTTC.

This chain links TRBV6-1 with TRBJ2-7; D is possibly TRBD2 (6 bases). Germline V lookup: CDR1 MNHNS, CDR2 SASEGT. Trimming removed 5 bases at V and 6 bases at J, with 14 bases between. This CDR3 region has 13 residues. The CDR3 reads CASSPRGGIEQYF. As DNA, the CDR3 is TGTGCCAGCAGTCCCCGAGGCGGGATCGAGCAGTACTTC.

The V gene is TRBV10-3, the J gene TRBJ1-6; D is possibly TRBD1 (6 bases). The germline CDR1 and CDR2 sequences are ENHRY and SYGVKD. CDR3 size: 14 residues. Trimming stripped 5 bases from V and 7 bases from J, with 12 bases between. CDR3 DNA: TGTGCCATCAGTTCGGGACAAGAAAATTCACCCCTCCACTTT. It specifies CAISSGQENSPLHF.

The V gene is TRBV5-4, the J gene TRBJ2-5, with TRBD2 identical over 8 bases. The CDR3 is 14 residues long. Germline V gene sequence: CDR1 SGHNT, CDR2 YYREEE (reference sequence). V lost 4 bases to trimming and J lost 2 bases; unmatched junction nucleotides: 4. The CDR3: CASSRPGGQETQYF. In DNA, the CDR3 is TGTGCCAGCAGCCGCCCGGGGGGGCAAGAGACCCAGTACTTC.

Written as DNA, the CDR3 is TGCGCCAGCAGCTTGGGGCTAGCGGGGGGTGGGTACGAGCAGTACTTC. It translates to CASSLGLAGGGYEQYF. The V call is TRBV5-1, the J call TRBJ2-7, with 11 bases aligning to TRBD2. CDR1 and CDR2 from the germline V gene are SGHRS and YFSETQ. CDR3 length equals 16 residues. The trim removed 0 bases at V and 4 bases at J, leaving 6 bases unmatched. Drawing the rest from reference TRBV5-1 and TRBJ2-7, the complete variable domain is KAGVTQTPRYLIKTRGQQVTLSCSPISGHRSVSWYQQTPGQGLQFLFEYFSETQRNKGNFPGRFSGRQFSNSRSEMNVSTLELGDSALYLCASSLGLAGGGYEQYFGPGTRLTVT.

V usage is TRBV6-5 and J usage is TRBJ1-2; TRBD1 agrees at 7 bases. The CDR3 extends over 15 amino acids. V was pared by 2 bases and J by 8 bases, with 11 bases of the junction left unmatched. The germline CDR1 and CDR2 sequences are MNHEY and SVGAGI. CDR3: CASSYAADRLEGYTF. The CDR3, as DNA: TGTGCCAGCAGTTACGCCGCGGACAGGCTGGAGGGCTACACCTTC.

The J gene is TRBJ1-4, the V gene TRBV13, with a possible D match to TRBD1 (5 bases). Germline-derived CDR1 and CDR2 are PRHDT and FYEKMQ (reference sequence). The CDR3 is 16 residues long. V was shortened by 2 bases and J by 5 bases, with 15 bases between the two germline ends. This CDR3 is CASSLSYDRANEKLFF. For the CDR3, the DNA is TGTGCCAGCAGCTTAAGTTATGACAGAGCGAATGAAAAACTGTTTTTT. Full variable domain (remainder filled in from reference TRBV13 and TRBJ1-4): AAGVIQSPRHLIKEKRETATLKCYPIPRHDTVYWYQQGPGQDPQFLISFYEKMQSDKGSIPDRFSAQQFSDYHSELNMSSLELGDSALYFCASSLSYDRANEKLFFGSGTQLSVL.

V gene TRBV4-2 combines with J gene TRBJ1-5; possible D gene TRBD1, 6 bases. The CDR3 loop spans 11 amino acids. CDR1 is LGHNA and CDR2 is YNFKEQ in the germline V gene. V gave up 8 bases and J gave up 5 bases, with 7 bases separating them. This chain's CDR3 is CASGGDQPQHF. CDR3 DNA sequence: TGTGCCAGCGGGGGCGATCAGCCCCAGCATTTT.

The gene calls are TRBV19 and TRBJ1-1; D is perhaps TRBD1 (5 bases). Trimming left V 4 bases short and J 1 base short, with 13 bases between. CDR3 length equals 15 residues. The germline V gene encodes CDR1 LNHDA and CDR2 SQIVND (reference sequence). CDR3 in amino acids: CASSKRRGTNTEAFF. Written as DNA, the CDR3 is TGTGCCAGTAGTAAACGGCGGGGCACGAACACTGAAGCTTTCTTT.

This chain links TRBV15 with TRBJ2-5; TRBD1 is a possible D gene (6 bases). Germline-derived CDR1 and CDR2 are LNHNV and YYDKDF (reference sequence). V gave up 3 bases and J gave up 4 bases, with 9 bases separating them. The CDR3 extends over 13 amino acids. CDR3 protein: CATSRGALETQYF. The CDR3 nucleotides read TGTGCCACCAGCAGGGGGGCCTTAGAGACCCAGTACTTC.

V gene TRBV7-9 combines with J gene TRBJ2-7; 7 nucleotides match TRBD2. In germline, CDR1 is SEHNR, CDR2 FQNEAQ (reference sequence). The V gene end was trimmed by 5 bases and the J gene end by 5 bases; junction bases not matched to a gene: 15. This CDR3 region has 16 residues. The CDR3 region has the DNA TGTGCCAGCAGCCGGGGGGAAACCGCTTCGGAGGACGAGCAGTACTTC. It encodes CASSRGETASEDEQYF.

V usage is TRBV6-6 and J usage is TRBJ2-3; 11 bases map to TRBD2. This CDR3 is built from 14 residues. V lost 8 bases and J lost 6; bases outside the gene matches: 7. Germline CDR1 and CDR2: MNHNY and SVGAGI (reference sequence). DNA for the CDR3: TGTGCCAGCTCATTAGCGGGGGGGCCGGATACGCAGTATTTT. This encodes CASSLAGGPDTQYF.

The chain combines TRBV5-1 with TRBJ2-5, with TRBD2 matching 7 bases. The V gene's germline CDR1 is SGHRS and CDR2 YFSETQ. The CDR3 consists of 15 residues. The V and J ends lost 0 bases and 4 bases, in that order; junction bases with no gene match: 6. The CDR3 DNA is TGCGCCAGCAGCTTGGGGGGAGCGGGGCGAGAGACCCAGTACTTC. Translation: CASSLGGAGRETQYF. Filled out from reference TRBV5-1 and TRBJ2-5, the complete variable domain reads KAGVTQTPRYLIKTRGQQVTLSCSPISGHRSVSWYQQTPGQGLQFLFEYFSETQRNKGNFPGRFSGRQFSNSRSEMNVSTLELGDSALYLCASSLGGAGRETQYFGPGTRLLVL.

The chain joins TRBV7-9 to TRBJ2-2, with TRBD2 as a possible D gene (6 bases). This CDR3 is built from 17 residues. Germline V CDR1 and CDR2: SEHNR, FQNEAQ (reference sequence). V lost 6 bases, J lost 3 bases, and 20 bases lay in between. CDR3 nucleotides: TGTGCCAGCAGACACCCTGGGGGGAAGAGTTACACCGGGGAGCTGTTTTTT. This translates into CASRHPGGKSYTGELFF.

The chain has TRBV30 and TRBJ2-7; D uncertain. CDR3 length: 13 amino acids. Per germline, CDR1 GTSNPN and CDR2 SVGIG (reference sequence). Trimming took off 0 bases at V and 2 bases at J, with 8 bases between the two ends. The CDR3 loop is CAWSVGPPYEQYF. DNA of the CDR3: TGTGCCTGGAGTGTCGGTCCTCCCTACGAGCAGTACTTC.

The V call is TRBV7-9, the J call TRBJ2-1, with 8 bases lining up with TRBD2. The CDR3 spans 12 residues. V lost 7 bases to trimming and J lost 14 bases; unmatched junction nucleotides: 10. The germline V gene encodes CDR1 SEHNR and CDR2 FQNEAQ (reference sequence). The chain's CDR3 is CASILRGGTKFF. For the CDR3, the DNA is TGTGCCAGCATCCTTCGGGGGGGCACCAAGTTCTTC. Combining the CDR3 with reference TRBV7-9 and TRBJ2-1 gives the whole variable domain DTGVSQNPRHKITKRGQNVTFRCDPISEHNRLYWYRQTLGQGPEFLTYFQNEAQLEKSRLLSDRFSAERPKGSFSTLEIQRTEQGDSAMYLCASILRGGTKFFGPGTRLTVL.

This sequence joins TRBV11-2 and TRBJ2-1; the match to TRBD2 covers 7 bases. This CDR3 spans 16 amino acids. V lost 6 bases to trimming and J lost 0 bases; unmatched junction nucleotides: 8. Germline CDR1 is SGHAT and CDR2 is FQNNGV. In DNA, the CDR3 is TGTGCCAGCAGTTGGGGGGGACGGAGCTCCTACAATGAGCAGTTCTTC. It specifies CASSWGGRSSYNEQFF. Complete variable domain (other parts from reference TRBV11-2 and TRBJ2-1): EAGVAQSPRYKIIEKRQSVAFWCNPISGHATLYWYQQILGQGPKLLIQFQNNGVVDDSQLPKDRFSAERLKGVDSTLKIQPAKLEDSAVYLCASSWGGRSSYNEQFFGPGTRLTVL.

This chain uses TRBV30 with TRBJ1-6; D is possibly TRBD1 (5 bases). Germline V lookup: CDR1 GTSNPN, CDR2 SVGIG (reference sequence). The CDR3 consists of 17 residues. Trimming stripped 2 bases from V and 5 bases from J, with 19 bases between. Here the CDR3 reads CAWSSTVFGAHNSPLHF. As DNA, the CDR3 is TGTGCCTGGAGTTCGACAGTGTTTGGGGCCCATAATTCACCCCTCCACTTT. The whole variable domain, filled in from reference TRBV30 and TRBJ1-6, reads SQTIHQWPATLVQPVGSPLSLECTVEGTSNPNLYWYRQAAGRGLQLLFYSVGIGQISSEVPQNLSASRPQDRQFILSSKKLLLSDSGFYLCAWSSTVFGAHNSPLHFGNGTRLTVT.

The V call is TRBV30, the J call TRBJ2-6, with D unresolved. The CDR3 has 15 amino acids. V lost 7 bases and J lost 1, with 14 bases in between. Germline V gives CDR1 GTSNPN, CDR2 SVGIG (reference sequence). The CDR3 bases are TGTGCCTCACTTACGAGTATATCTGGGGCCAACGTCCTGACTTTC. This sequence encodes CASLTSISGANVLTF.

This clone was seen a single time. The chain links TRBV2 to TRBJ1-4; 8 bases align to TRBD1. Germline loops: CDR1 SNHLY, CDR2 FYNNEI. This CDR3 has 16 amino acids. Trimming removed 7 bases from V and 3 bases from J; junction bases left unmatched: 10. CDR3 amino acids: CASTLARGLANEKLFF. As DNA, the CDR3 is TGTGCCAGCACCCTAGCCAGGGGGCTAGCTAATGAAAAACTGTTTTTT.